Each of the 8 T cell receptor beta chains below was sequenced from the same sample in a study of T cells after yellow fever vaccination. MiXCR, run by TCRdb on the 5' RACE reads, gives a single entry per CDR3 protein. The data show over 200,000 distinct CDR3 sequences, 6.7% seen once. The sample was CD4+ T cells sorted from PBMCs, taken on the day of the yellow fever booster vaccination. Receptors were obtained from a man aged 25-45 years who received the YFV17D yellow fever vaccine.

This clonotype was seen only a few times. The rearrangement links TRBV15 to TRBJ2-4, with 9 bases fitting TRBD1. Germline CDR1 reads LNHNV; CDR2 reads YYDKDF (reference sequence). V dropped 4 bases and J dropped 5; count of bases not matched to a gene: 6. This CDR3 has 15 amino acids. The CDR3 nucleotides are TGTGCCACCAGCAAAACCAGGGACAGGGAAAACATTCAGTACTTC. It is translated as CATSKTRDRENIQYF.

There are a few counts of this clonotype. The CDR3 DNA reads as TGTGCCAGCAGTTACTCGACAGGGGGGTACAATGAGCAGTTCTTC. This encodes CASSYSTGGYNEQFF. The chain employs TRBV6-5 and TRBJ2-1, with TRBD1 identical over 9 bases. Germline CDR1 is MNHEY and CDR2 is SVGAGI. This CDR3 contains 15 residues. V lost 0 bases to trimming and J lost 4 bases; unmatched junction nucleotides: 1.

This clonotype was recorded many times. The chain uses TRBV7-9 and TRBJ2-1; 9 nucleotides match TRBD1. Germline values: CDR1 SEHNR, CDR2 FQNEAQ (reference sequence). The V and J ends lost 5 bases and 2 bases, in that order; junction bases with no gene match: 10. The CDR3 is 17 residues long. The chain's CDR3 is CASSPPFRDRAYNEQFF. The CDR3 DNA reads TGTGCCAGCAGCCCGCCCTTCCGGGACAGGGCCTACAATGAGCAGTTCTTC.

This clonotype was seen a few times. The chain employs TRBV5-4 and TRBJ2-7; D is unresolved. The germline CDR1 and CDR2 sequences are SGHNT and YYREEE (reference sequence). The V gene lost 0 bases and the J gene lost 0 bases, with 4 bases spanning the gap. The CDR3 length is 13 residues. CDR3 sequence (DNA): TGTGCCAGCAGCTTGGAGGCCTCCTACGAGCAGTACTTC. Translation: CASSLEASYEQYF.

The chain joins TRBV7-9 to TRBJ2-6; the D gene is possibly TRBD2 (6 bases). CDR1 is SEHNR and CDR2 is FQNEAQ in the germline V gene (reference sequence). Trimming pared 4 bases from V and 3 bases from J, leaving 13 bases between. The CDR3 has 16 amino acids. DNA for the CDR3: TGTGCCAGCAGCTCCTTCGGGGGTCTTGGGGCCAACGTCCTGACTTTC. This sequence encodes CASSSFGGLGANVLTF. The complete variable domain, with remaining parts taken from reference TRBV7-9 and TRBJ2-6, reads DTGVSQNPRHKITKRGQNVTFRCDPISEHNRLYWYRQTLGQGPEFLTYFQNEAQLEKSRLLSDRFSAERPKGSFSTLEIQRTEQGDSAMYLCASSSFGGLGANVLTFGAGSRLTVL.

This clonotype showed up many times. The chain links TRBV5-6 to TRBJ2-7; D is undetermined. The CDR3 sequence is 13 residues long. V gave up 1 base and J gave up 1 base, with 6 bases separating them. Germline V gene sequence: CDR1 SGHDT, CDR2 YYEEEE. The CDR3 nucleotides are TGTGCCAGCAGCTTGCCCAGGTCCTACGAGCAGTACTTC. Translating gives CASSLPRSYEQYF. Full variable domain (remainder filled in from reference TRBV5-6 and TRBJ2-7): DAGVTQSPTHLIKTRGQQVTLRCSPKSGHDTVSWYQQALGQGPQFIFQYYEEEERQRGNFPDRFSGHQFPNYSSELNVNALLLGDSALYLCASSLPRSYEQYFGPGTRLTVT.

This clonotype was observed at least ten times. The CDR3 coding sequence is TGTGCCAGCAGCTTAGTGGGAGCTAGGTACACCGGGGAGCTGTTTTTT. Its protein is CASSLVGARYTGELFF. The gene calls are TRBV7-2 and TRBJ2-2; D is perhaps TRBD2 (5 bases). CDR1 is SGHTA and CDR2 is FQGNSA in the germline V gene. The CDR3 covers 16 residues. The V and J ends lost 1 base and 3 bases respectively, with 12 bases between them.

This clonotype has only a few counts. This CDR3 is CASSFGTGNEKLFF. DNA of the CDR3: TGCGCCAGCAGCTTCGGGACGGGGAATGAAAAACTGTTTTTT. The chain has TRBV5-1 and TRBJ1-4, with D perhaps TRBD1 (5 bases). The germline CDR1 and CDR2 sequences are SGHRS and YFSETQ. The CDR3 totals 14 residues. The V and J ends lost 2 bases and 5 bases respectively, with 10 bases between them.